This record looks at one T cell receptor beta chain sequence and its context. Its target is not known. This cohort consisted of healthy bone marrow donors. This PCR relied on a set of 60 Vbeta primers and 13 Jbeta primers. Profiling relied on immunoSEQ multiplex PCR, and the TCRdb table lists in-frame clones only, not all of them. This sample yields roughly 110,000 clones, of which 79% are seen a single time; under 3% belongs to the top ten. Germline values: CDR1 MRHNA, CDR2 SNTAGT. Trimming took 3 bases from V and 5 from J, leaving 8 bases between them. CDR3 length equals 13 residues. This sample was taken from a study of cytomegalovirus exposure and HLA in healthy donors. Regarding the study as a whole: It was likely that a cluster of highly shared sequence variants was a sequencing artifact. Later on, an analysis found that several of the most significant clusters appeared to be linked to common viral pathogens, which included parvovirus B19.

Sequencing was carried out using PBMCs. This receptor was taken from a woman between 18 and 29 years old in good health and CMV-seropositive. The V gene is TRBV6-4, the J gene TRBJ1-5; D remains unclear. DNA for the CDR3: TGTGCCAGCAGTGAGGAGCTCTATCAGCCCCAGCATTTT. As protein: CASSEELYQPQHF.